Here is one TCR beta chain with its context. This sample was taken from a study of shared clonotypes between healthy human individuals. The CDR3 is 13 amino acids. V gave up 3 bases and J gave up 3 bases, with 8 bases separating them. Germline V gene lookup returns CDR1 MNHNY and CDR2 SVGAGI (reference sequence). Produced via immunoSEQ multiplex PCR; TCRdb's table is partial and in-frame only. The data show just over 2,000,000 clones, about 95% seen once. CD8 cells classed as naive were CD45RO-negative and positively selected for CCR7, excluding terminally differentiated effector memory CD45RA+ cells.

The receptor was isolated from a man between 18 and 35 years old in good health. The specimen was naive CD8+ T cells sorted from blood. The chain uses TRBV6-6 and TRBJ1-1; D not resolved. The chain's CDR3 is CASSYARDTEAFF. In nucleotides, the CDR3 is TGTGCCAGCAGTTATGCGAGAGACACTGAAGCTTTCTTT.